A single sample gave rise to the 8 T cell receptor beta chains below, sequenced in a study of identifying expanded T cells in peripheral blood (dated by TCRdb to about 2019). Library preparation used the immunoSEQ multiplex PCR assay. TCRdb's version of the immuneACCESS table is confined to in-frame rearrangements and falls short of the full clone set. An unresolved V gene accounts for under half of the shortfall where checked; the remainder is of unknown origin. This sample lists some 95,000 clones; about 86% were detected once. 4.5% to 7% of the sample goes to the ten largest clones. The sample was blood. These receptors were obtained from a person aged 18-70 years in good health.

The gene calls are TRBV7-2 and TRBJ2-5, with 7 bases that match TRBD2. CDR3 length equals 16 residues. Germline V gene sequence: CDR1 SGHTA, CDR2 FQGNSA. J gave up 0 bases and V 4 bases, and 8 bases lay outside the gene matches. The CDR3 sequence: CASSSPSGYNQETQYF. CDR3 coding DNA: TGTGCCAGCAGCTCACCTAGCGGATATAACCAAGAGACCCAGTACTTC.

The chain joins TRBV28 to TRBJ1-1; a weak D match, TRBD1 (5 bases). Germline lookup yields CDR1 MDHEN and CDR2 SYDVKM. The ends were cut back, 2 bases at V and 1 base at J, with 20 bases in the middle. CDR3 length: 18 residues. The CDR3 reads CASSLGPSRGWSNTEAFF. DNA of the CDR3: TGTGCCAGCAGTTTAGGTCCGTCCCGGGGGTGGTCGAACACTGAAGCTTTCTTT.

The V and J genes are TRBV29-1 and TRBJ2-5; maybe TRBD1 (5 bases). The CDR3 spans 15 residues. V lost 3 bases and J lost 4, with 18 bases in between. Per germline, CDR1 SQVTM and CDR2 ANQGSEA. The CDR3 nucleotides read TGCAGCGTTGATCGCGTACAGGAGATGGGAGAGACCCAGTACTTC. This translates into CSVDRVQEMGETQYF.

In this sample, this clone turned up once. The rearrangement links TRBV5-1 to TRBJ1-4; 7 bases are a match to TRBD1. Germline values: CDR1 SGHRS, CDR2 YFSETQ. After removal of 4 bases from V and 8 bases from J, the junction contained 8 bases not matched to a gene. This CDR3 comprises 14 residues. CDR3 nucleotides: TGCGCCAGCAGCCCGACAGGGCGAACGGAAAAACTGTTTTTT. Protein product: CASSPTGRTEKLFF.

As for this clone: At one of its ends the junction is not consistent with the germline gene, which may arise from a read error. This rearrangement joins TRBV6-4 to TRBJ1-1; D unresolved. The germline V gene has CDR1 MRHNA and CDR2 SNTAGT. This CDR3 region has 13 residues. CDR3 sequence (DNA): TGTGCCAGCAGGGACTCCGGGCGAACTGAAGCTTTCTTT. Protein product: CASRDSGRTEAFF.

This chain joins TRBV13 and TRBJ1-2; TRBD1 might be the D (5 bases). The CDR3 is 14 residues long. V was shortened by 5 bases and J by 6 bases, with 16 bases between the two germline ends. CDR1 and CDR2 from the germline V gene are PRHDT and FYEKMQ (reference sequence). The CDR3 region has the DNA TGTGCCAGCAGCACGGACACTCCTAGGGATGGCTACACCTTC. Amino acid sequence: CASSTDTPRDGYTF. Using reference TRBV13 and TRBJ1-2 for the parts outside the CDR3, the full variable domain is AAGVIQSPRHLIKEKRETATLKCYPIPRHDTVYWYQQGPGQDPQFLISFYEKMQSDKGSIPDRFSAQQFSDYHSELNMSSLELGDSALYFCASSTDTPRDGYTFGSGTRLTVV.

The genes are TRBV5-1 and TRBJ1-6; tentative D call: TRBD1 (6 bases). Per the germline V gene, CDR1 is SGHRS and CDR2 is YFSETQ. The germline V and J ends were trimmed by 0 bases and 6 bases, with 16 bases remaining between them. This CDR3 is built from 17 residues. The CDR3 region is CASSLGGPDKVNSPLHF. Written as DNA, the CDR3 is TGCGCCAGCAGCTTGGGGGGGCCCGACAAGGTTAATTCACCCCTCCACTTT.

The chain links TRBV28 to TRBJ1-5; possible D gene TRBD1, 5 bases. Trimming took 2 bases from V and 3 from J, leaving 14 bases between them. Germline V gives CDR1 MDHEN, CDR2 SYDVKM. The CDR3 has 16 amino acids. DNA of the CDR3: TGTGCCAGCAGTTTAGAAGGGGACGGGAACAATCAGCCCCAGCATTTT. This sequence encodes CASSLEGDGNNQPQHF.